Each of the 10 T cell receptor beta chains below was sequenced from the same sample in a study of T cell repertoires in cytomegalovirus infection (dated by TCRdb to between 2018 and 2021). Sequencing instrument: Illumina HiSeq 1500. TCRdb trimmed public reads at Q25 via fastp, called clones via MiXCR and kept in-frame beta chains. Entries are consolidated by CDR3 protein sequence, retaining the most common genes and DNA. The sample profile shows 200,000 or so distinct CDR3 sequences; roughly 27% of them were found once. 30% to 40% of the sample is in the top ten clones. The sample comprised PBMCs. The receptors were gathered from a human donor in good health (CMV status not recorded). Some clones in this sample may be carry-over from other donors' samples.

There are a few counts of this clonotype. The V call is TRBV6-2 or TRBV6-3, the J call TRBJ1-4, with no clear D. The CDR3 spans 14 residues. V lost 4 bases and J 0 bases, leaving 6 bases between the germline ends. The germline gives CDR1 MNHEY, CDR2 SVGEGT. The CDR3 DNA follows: TGTGCCAGCAGTTTTCTTGCAACTAATGAAAAACTGTTTTTT. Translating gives CASSFLATNEKLFF.

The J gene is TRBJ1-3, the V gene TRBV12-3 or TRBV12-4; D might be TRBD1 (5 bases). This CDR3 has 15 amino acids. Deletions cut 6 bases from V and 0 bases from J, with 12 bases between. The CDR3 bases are TGTGCCAGCAGCTTTTTCGGGGGCTCTGGAAACACCATATATTTT. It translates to CASSFFGGSGNTIYF.

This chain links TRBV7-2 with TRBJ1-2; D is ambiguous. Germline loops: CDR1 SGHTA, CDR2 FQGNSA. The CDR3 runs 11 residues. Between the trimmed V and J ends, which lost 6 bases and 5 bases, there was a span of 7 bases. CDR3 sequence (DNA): TGTGCCAGCAGTTCCTGGTATGGCTACACCTTC. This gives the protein CASSSWYGYTF. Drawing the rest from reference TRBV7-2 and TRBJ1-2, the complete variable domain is GAGVSQSPSNKVTEKGKDVELRCDPISGHTALYWYRQSLGQGLEFLIYFQGNSAPDKSGLPSDRFSAERTGGSVSTLTIQRTQQEDSAVYLCASSSWYGYTFGSGTRLTVV.

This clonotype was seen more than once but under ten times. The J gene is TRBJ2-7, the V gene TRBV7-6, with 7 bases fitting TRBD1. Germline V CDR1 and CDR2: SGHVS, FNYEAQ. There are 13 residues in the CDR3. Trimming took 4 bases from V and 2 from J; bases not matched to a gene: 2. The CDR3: CASSWGQTYEQYF. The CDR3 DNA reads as TGTGCCAGCAGCTGGGGACAGACCTACGAGCAGTACTTC.

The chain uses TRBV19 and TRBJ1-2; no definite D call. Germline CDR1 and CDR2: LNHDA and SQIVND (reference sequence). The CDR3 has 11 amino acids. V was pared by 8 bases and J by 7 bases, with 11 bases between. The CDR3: CASRQERGYTF. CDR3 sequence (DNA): TGTGCCAGTCGTCAAGAGCGTGGCTACACCTTC.

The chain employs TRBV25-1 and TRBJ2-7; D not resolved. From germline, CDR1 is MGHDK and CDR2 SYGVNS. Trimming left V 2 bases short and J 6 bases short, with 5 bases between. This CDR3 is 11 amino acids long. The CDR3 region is CASSEAAEQYF. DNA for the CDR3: TGTGCCAGCAGTGAAGCAGCCGAGCAGTACTTC.

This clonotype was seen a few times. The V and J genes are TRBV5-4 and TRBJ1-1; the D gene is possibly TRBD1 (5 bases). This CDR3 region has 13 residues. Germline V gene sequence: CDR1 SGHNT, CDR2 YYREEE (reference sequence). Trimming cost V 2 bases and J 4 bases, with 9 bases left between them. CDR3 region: CASSFTGATEAFF. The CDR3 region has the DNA TGTGCCAGCAGCTTCACCGGGGCCACTGAAGCTTTCTTT.

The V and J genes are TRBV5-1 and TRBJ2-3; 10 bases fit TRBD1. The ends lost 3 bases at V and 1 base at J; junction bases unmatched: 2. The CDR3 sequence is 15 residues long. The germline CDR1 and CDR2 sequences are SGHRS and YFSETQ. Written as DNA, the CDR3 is TGCGCCAGCAGCTCCGGGACAGGGGGCACAGATACGCAGTATTTT. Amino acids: CASSSGTGGTDTQYF.

The CDR3 DNA reads TGTGCCAGCAGCTCTACAGGGGACTTCTATGGCTACACCTTC. This gives the protein CASSSTGDFYGYTF. The chain employs TRBV7-6 and TRBJ1-2, with TRBD1 matching 7 bases. Germline CDR1 is SGHVS and CDR2 is FNYEAQ. V shed 4 bases and J 4 bases; nucleotides not matched to a gene: 6. This CDR3 contains 14 residues.

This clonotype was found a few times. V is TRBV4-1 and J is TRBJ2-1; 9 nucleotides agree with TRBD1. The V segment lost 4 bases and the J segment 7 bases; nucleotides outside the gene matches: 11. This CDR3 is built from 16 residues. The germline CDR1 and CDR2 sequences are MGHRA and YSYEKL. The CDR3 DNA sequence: TGCGCCAGCAGCCTCGTCGTGACAGGGGGTCAAAATGAGCAGTTCTTC. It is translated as CASSLVVTGGQNEQFF.